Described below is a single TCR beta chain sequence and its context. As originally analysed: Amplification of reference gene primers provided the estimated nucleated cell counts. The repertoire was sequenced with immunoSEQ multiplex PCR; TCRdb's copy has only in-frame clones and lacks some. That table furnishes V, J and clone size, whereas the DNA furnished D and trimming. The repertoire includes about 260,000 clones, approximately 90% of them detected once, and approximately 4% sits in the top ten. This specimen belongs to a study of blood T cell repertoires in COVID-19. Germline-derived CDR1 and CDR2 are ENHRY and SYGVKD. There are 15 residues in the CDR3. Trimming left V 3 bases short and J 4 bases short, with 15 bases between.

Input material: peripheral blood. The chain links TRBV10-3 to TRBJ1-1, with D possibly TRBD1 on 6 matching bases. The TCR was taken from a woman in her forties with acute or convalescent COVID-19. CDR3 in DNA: TGTGCCATCAGTGAATCCCGGGGGGCAGCCACTGAAGCTTTCTTT. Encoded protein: CAISESRGAATEAFF.